The table lists the clone carrying this T cell receptor (beta chain) with many counts. Its antigen is currently unknown. Time point defined: newly diagnosed GD, antithyroid drugs for less than 3 months. There was RNA extracted from PBMCs, and the TCR library was made from it. Construction of TCR beta libraries relied on iRepertoire HTBI primers and on Arm-PCR targeting CDR3 regions. MiXCR, run by TCRdb on the multiplex PCR reads, gives a single entry per CDR3 protein. The table has about 500,000 distinct CDR3 sequences, under 20% seen once. This CDR3 has 17 residues. Per germline, CDR1 MNHNS and CDR2 SASEGT. With 7 bases clipped from V and 2 bases from J, the junction kept 12 bases outside the gene matches. The sample belongs to a study of regulatory T cells in long-lasting Graves disease. General study points: The small sample size may have reduced accuracy.

The same specimen was also included in a second study, on T cells in Graves' hyperthyroidism and ophthalmopathy. That paper notes: In the first-round RT-PCR of the TCR CDR3, the HTBI primer set was used. The authors' 13 V-J model separated ophthalmopathy from stable hyperthyroidism.

The material was peripheral blood mononuclear cells (PBMCs), obtained at new diagnosis, from a patient treated with antithyroid drugs. The genes are TRBV6-1 and TRBJ1-5, with TRBD1 matching 9 bases. The receptor was derived from a man in his forties with Graves disease. The CDR3, as DNA: TGTGCCAGCACCTCCGGGACAGGGCGTCGGGGCAATCAGCCCCAGCATTTT. This codes for CASTSGTGRRGNQPQHF.